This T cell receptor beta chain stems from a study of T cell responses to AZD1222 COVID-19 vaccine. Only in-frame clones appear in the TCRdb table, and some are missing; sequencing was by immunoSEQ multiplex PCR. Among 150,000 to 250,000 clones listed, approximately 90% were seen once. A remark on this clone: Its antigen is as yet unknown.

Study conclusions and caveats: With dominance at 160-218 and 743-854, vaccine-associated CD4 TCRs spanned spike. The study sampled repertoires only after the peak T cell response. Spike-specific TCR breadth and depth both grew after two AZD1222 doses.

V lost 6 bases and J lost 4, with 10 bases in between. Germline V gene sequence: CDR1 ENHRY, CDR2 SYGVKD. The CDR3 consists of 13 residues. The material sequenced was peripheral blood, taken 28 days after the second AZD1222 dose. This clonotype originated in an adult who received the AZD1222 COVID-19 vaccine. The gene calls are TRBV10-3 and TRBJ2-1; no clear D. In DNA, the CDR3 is TGTGCCATCAGGGCTAAAGAATACAATGAGCAGTTCTTC. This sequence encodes CAIRAKEYNEQFF.